The present TCR beta chain was sequenced within a study of control samples from healthy donors and cancer patients. This clone has just a few counts. This CDR3 comprises 12 residues. V gave up 7 bases and J gave up 13 bases, with 17 bases separating them. Per germline, CDR1 MNHEY and CDR2 SVGAGI. The method was immunoSEQ multiplex PCR; TCRdb's version includes in-frame clones alone and lacks a portion of them. The sample has more than 140,000 clones; 90% to 95% are singletons. This TCR derives from a middle-aged man in good health. V usage is TRBV6-5 and J usage is TRBJ1-3; tentative D call: TRBD1 (5 bases). The sequenced sample consisted of blood. This CDR3 reads CASTNRGAKIYF. CDR3 bases: TGTGCCAGCACCAACCGCGGGGCAAAGATATATTTT.